What follows are 17 T cell receptor beta chains derived from one specimen sequenced in a study of PD-L1 blockade in urothelial cancer. The assay was immunoSEQ multiplex PCR, and TCRdb's table has in-frame clones only and misses some. The table has 120,000 or so clones, 86% seen once; the top ten hold roughly 2.4%. Time point: peripheral blood 6 weeks after treatment start. Specimen: PBMCs, collected around atezolizumab (anti-PD-L1) treatment. These receptors came from a man in his forties or fifties with urothelial cancer.

The chain couples TRBV6-6 to TRBJ2-5, with TRBD1 as a possible D gene (5 bases). The CDR3 covers 14 residues. V gave up 0 bases and J gave up 4 bases, with 9 bases separating them. Germline assignment: CDR1 MNHNY and CDR2 SVGAGI (reference sequence). The CDR3 protein is CASSYSPQGETQYF. In DNA form, the CDR3 reads TGTGCCAGCAGTTACTCGCCGCAGGGAGAGACCCAGTACTTC.

J is TRBJ1-6 and V is TRBV28; the D gene is possibly TRBD1 (6 bases). The CDR3 contains 18 residues. Trimming left V 3 bases short and J 4 bases short, with 19 bases between. Germline V gives CDR1 MDHEN, CDR2 SYDVKM. The CDR3 spells CASSFSSQGNSYNSPLHF. The CDR3 coding sequence is TGTGCCAGCAGTTTTTCATCACAGGGCAACTCGTATAATTCACCCCTCCACTTT. Complete variable domain (other parts from reference TRBV28 and TRBJ1-6): DVKVTQSSRYLVKRTGEKVFLECVQDMDHENMFWYRQDPGLGLRLIYFSYDVKMKEKGDIPEGYSVSREKKERFSLILESASTNQTSMYLCASSFSSQGNSYNSPLHFGNGTRLTVT.

The chain carries TRBV2 and TRBJ2-7, with D unclear. The germline V and J ends were trimmed by 7 bases and 3 bases, with 10 bases remaining between them. The length of the CDR3 is 12 residues. The germline V gene encodes CDR1 SNHLY and CDR2 FYNNEI. The CDR3 bases are TGTGCCAGCACGTCCCAGTACTACGAGCAGTACTTC. Amino acid sequence: CASTSQYYEQYF.

The gene calls are TRBV7-6 and TRBJ2-1, with 7 bases lining up with TRBD2. The CDR3 is 15 residues long. V shed 5 bases, J shed 10 bases, and the junction held 14 bases outside the gene matches. Germline assignment: CDR1 SGHVS and CDR2 FNYEAQ. The CDR3 is CASSPDGGGPREQFF. CDR3 coding DNA: TGTGCCAGCAGCCCCGATGGGGGAGGGCCTCGAGAGCAGTTCTTC.

Regarding this clone: Germline is not matched at one junction end, which may reflect a read error. The rearrangement uses TRBV6-1 and TRBJ2-7; no clear D. Germline V gene lookup returns CDR1 MNHNS and CDR2 SASEGT. CDR3 length: 10 residues. CDR3 in amino acids: CASNEIALHF. CDR3 DNA: TGTGCCAGCAACGAGATCGCCTTACACTTC.

The chain couples TRBV12-5 to TRBJ2-5, with 11 bases identical to TRBD2. This CDR3 has 14 residues. The germline V gene has CDR1 LGHNT and CDR2 FRNRAP. With V trimmed by 3 bases and J by 5 bases, 2 bases remained unmatched. The CDR3 DNA reads as TGTGCTAGTGGTTTCGCTAGCGGGAGGGAGACCCAGTACTTC. Amino acids: CASGFASGRETQYF.

The genes are TRBV19 and TRBJ1-6; 9 bases are a match to TRBD1. The CDR3 length is 17 residues. V lost 11 bases to trimming and J lost 8 bases; unmatched junction nucleotides: 19. From germline, CDR1 is LNHDA and CDR2 SQIVND (reference sequence). CDR3 in DNA: TGTGCCTCAAAGGATGGTTTGGGACAGGGAAGATATTCACCCCTCCACTTT. It specifies CASKDGLGQGRYSPLHF.

V usage is TRBV7-9 and J usage is TRBJ1-1; 7 positions match TRBD1. Germline V lookup: CDR1 SEHNR, CDR2 FQNEAQ (reference sequence). With V trimmed by 5 bases and J by 6 bases, 12 bases remained unmatched. CDR3 size: 15 residues. The CDR3 DNA follows: TGTGCCAGCAGCCTACGTCAGGGGGGTGCATCTGAAGCTTTCTTT. Translated, it gives CASSLRQGGASEAFF.

This clone was found once. The chain is built from TRBV30 and TRBJ1-2, with 7 bases lining up with TRBD1. The CDR3 covers 14 residues. Losses at the gene ends were 4 bases for V and 4 bases for J; bases not matched to a gene: 9. Germline values: CDR1 GTSNPN, CDR2 SVGIG (reference sequence). The CDR3 DNA is TGTGCCTGGAATGCAGGGGGTTCCCGCTATGGCTACACCTTC. It specifies CAWNAGGSRYGYTF.

The table lists this clone with a few counts. V gene TRBV29-1 combines with J gene TRBJ2-2; 9 bases are a match to TRBD2. Germline lookup yields CDR1 SQVTM and CDR2 ANQGSEA. CDR3 size: 15 residues. With 4 bases clipped from V and 1 base from J, the junction kept 4 bases outside the gene matches. The CDR3 DNA reads TGCAGCGTTGTAGCGGGAGCCCTGAACACCGGGGAGCTGTTTTTT. Translation: CSVVAGALNTGELFF.

The chain carries TRBV30 and TRBJ1-5; D ambiguous. Trimming took 1 base from V and 3 from J, leaving 7 bases between them. Looked up from germline, CDR1 is GTSNPN and CDR2 is SVGIG (reference sequence). The CDR3 contains 13 residues. This CDR3 is CAWSAGFNQPQHF. The CDR3 DNA follows: TGTGCCTGGAGTGCCGGGTTCAATCAGCCCCAGCATTTT. Together with reference TRBV30 and TRBJ1-5, the CDR3 gives the full variable domain: SQTIHQWPATLVQPVGSPLSLECTVEGTSNPNLYWYRQAAGRGLQLLFYSVGIGQISSEVPQNLSASRPQDRQFILSSKKLLLSDSGFYLCAWSAGFNQPQHFGDGTRLSIL.

The chain employs TRBV18 and TRBJ2-6; D unresolved. The CDR3 extends over 15 amino acids. Trimming stripped 2 bases from V and 4 bases from J, with 9 bases between. Germline assignment: CDR1 KGHSH and CDR2 LQKENI. The CDR3 loop reads CASSPDSLGANVLTF. CDR3 DNA: TGTGCCAGCTCACCAGACTCACTCGGGGCCAACGTCCTGACTTTC.

The chain joins TRBV18 to TRBJ1-2, with TRBD1 identical over 8 bases. V lost 6 bases to trimming and J lost 3 bases; unmatched junction nucleotides: 3. CDR1 is KGHSH and CDR2 is LQKENI in the germline V gene. This CDR3 contains 13 residues. Written as DNA, the CDR3 is TGTGCCAGCTCGATACAGGGGGACTATGGCTACACCTTC. The encoded protein is CASSIQGDYGYTF.

This clone appeared a few times. Other DNA sequences in this sample translate to the same CDR3. This rearrangement joins TRBV4-1 to TRBJ1-4; D is undetermined. V lost 3 bases and J lost 0, with 20 bases in between. Germline V gives CDR1 MGHRA, CDR2 YSYEKL. CDR3 length: 19 residues. CDR3 in DNA: TGCGCCAGCAGCCAGCCATCCCTGAGGGTCGGAGCAACTAATGAAAAACTGTTTTTT. This gives the protein CASSQPSLRVGATNEKLFF.

V usage is TRBV7-2 and J usage is TRBJ2-3; 7 bases align to TRBD2. This CDR3 has 16 amino acids. From germline, CDR1 is SGHTA and CDR2 FQGNSA. V was pared by 1 base and J by 2 bases, with 6 bases of the junction left unmatched. The CDR3 reads CASSLVGGGFTDTQYF. Written as DNA, the CDR3 is TGTGCCAGCAGCTTAGTTGGGGGGGGGTTCACAGATACGCAGTATTTT.

V gene TRBV2 combines with J gene TRBJ2-3; maybe TRBD2 (7 bases). The ends were cut back, 1 base at V and 1 base at J, with 9 bases in the middle. There are 15 residues in the CDR3. Per germline, CDR1 SNHLY and CDR2 FYNNEI. In DNA form, the CDR3 reads TGTGCCAGCAGTGAAGAGGGGGGGGGCACAGATACGCAGTATTTT. Translation gives CASSEEGGGTDTQYF.

As DNA, the CDR3 is TGTGCCAGCAGGAAAAGGGGTAACTATGGCTACACCTTC. Protein sequence: CASRKRGNYGYTF. The rearrangement uses TRBV6-1 and TRBJ1-2; TRBD1 is a possible D gene (5 bases). V was shortened by 6 bases and J by 1 base, with 9 bases between the two germline ends. The CDR3 spans 13 residues. CDR1 MNHNS and CDR2 SASEGT come from the germline V gene.